This TCR beta chain was observed in a study of regulatory T cells in long-lasting Graves disease. Study-level results: Accuracy could have been hurt by small sample size. TRBV28, TRBJ1-2 and TRBJ2-5 emerged as the favored segments in persistent disease.

Trimming removed 6 bases from V and 1 base from J; junction bases left unmatched: 10. Germline V gives CDR1 MNHNS, CDR2 SASEGT. This CDR3 has 16 amino acids. This clonotype was recorded many times. Its specificity is not known. Described time point: newly diagnosed GD, antithyroid drugs for less than 3 months. PBMCs were the source of the RNA used for TCR sequencing. Library construction for TCR beta used iRepertoire HTBI primers and Arm-PCR of CDR3 regions. TCRdb re-called the multiplex PCR reads through MiXCR, storing one row per CDR3 protein. Of a few hundred thousand distinct CDR3 sequences in the sample, roughly 17% were seen once. These data were also reused for a study on T cells in Graves' hyperthyroidism and ophthalmopathy. That work states: Using the HTBI primer set, a first-round RT-PCR was run on the TCR CDR3.

The source material was peripheral blood mononuclear cells (PBMCs), sampled at new diagnosis, from a patient treated with antithyroid drugs. The chain joins TRBV6-1 to TRBJ2-5; 8 bases are a match to TRBD2. This TCR derives from a woman under 30 with Graves disease. CDR3 nucleotides: TGTGCCAGCAGCCAACCGACGGGGGGGCGCCAAGAGACCCAGTACTTC. Protein sequence: CASSQPTGGRQETQYF.